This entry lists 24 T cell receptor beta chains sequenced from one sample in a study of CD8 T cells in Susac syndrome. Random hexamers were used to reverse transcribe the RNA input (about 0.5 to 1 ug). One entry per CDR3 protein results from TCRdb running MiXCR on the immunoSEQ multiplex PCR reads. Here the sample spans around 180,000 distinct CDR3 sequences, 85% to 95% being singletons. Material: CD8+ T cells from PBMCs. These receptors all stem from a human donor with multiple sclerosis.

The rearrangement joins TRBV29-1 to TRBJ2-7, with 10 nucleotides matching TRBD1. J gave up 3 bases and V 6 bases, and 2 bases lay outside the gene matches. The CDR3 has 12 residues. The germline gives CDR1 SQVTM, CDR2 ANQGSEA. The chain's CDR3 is CSVRTGGYEQYF. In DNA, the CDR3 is TGCAGCGTCAGGACAGGGGGCTACGAGCAGTACTTC.

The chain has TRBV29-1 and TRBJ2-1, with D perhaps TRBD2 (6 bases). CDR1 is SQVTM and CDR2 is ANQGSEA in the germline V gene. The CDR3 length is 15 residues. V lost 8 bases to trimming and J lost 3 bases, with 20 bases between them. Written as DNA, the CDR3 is TGCAGCCCCCCCTTAGGGGACTGCTTCTACAATGAGCAGTTCTTC. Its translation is CSPPLGDCFYNEQFF.

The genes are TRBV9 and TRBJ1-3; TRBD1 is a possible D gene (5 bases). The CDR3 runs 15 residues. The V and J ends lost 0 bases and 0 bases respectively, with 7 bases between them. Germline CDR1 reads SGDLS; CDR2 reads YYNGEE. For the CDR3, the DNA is TGTGCCAGCAGCGTAGGAGGGGTCTCTGGAAACACCATATATTTT. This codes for CASSVGGVSGNTIYF.

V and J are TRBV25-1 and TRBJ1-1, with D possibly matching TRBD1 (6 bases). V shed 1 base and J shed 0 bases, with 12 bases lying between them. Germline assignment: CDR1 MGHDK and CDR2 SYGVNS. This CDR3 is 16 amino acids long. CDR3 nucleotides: TGTGCCAGCAGTGAATGGGGGGGCCCAATGAACACTGAAGCTTTCTTT. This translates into CASSEWGGPMNTEAFF. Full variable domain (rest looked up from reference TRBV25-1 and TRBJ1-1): EADIYQTPRYLVIGTGKKITLECSQTMGHDKMYWYQQDPGMELHLIHYSYGVNSTEKGDLSSESTVSRIRTEHFPLTLESARPSHTSQYLCASSEWGGPMNTEAFFGQGTRLTVV.

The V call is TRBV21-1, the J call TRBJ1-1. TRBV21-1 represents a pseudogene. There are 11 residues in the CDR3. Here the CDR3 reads CVQPWDTEAFF. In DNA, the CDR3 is TGTGTCCAGCCGTGGGACACTGAAGCTTTCTTT.

CDR3 amino acids: CSARVDLSSYNEQFF. The CDR3 DNA follows: TGCAGTGCTAGAGTCGACTTGAGCTCCTACAATGAGCAGTTCTTC. This chain connects TRBV20-1 to TRBJ2-1; no clear D. The CDR3 loop spans 15 amino acids. Germline values: CDR1 DFQATT, CDR2 SNEGSKA (reference sequence). V lost 1 base and J lost 0, with 10 bases in between.

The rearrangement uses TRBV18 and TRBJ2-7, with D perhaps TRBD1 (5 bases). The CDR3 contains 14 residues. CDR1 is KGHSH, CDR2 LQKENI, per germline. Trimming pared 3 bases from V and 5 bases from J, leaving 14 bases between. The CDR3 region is CASSPATGFDEQYF. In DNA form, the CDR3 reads TGTGCCAGCTCACCCGCCACAGGATTTGACGAGCAGTACTTC.

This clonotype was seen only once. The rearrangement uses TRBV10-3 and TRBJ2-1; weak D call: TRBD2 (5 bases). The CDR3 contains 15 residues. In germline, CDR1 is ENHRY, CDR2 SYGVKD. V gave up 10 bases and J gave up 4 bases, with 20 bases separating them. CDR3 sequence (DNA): TGTGCCACCAATATCGGCGGGCCGGGTTACAATGAGCAGTTCTTC. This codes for CATNIGGPGYNEQFF.

CDR3 nucleotides: TGTGCCAGCAGCCCCGGGCCTAGGAATGAGCAGTTCTTC. This translates into CASSPGPRNEQFF. This sequence joins TRBV28 and TRBJ2-1; D gene uncertain. Germline assignment: CDR1 MDHEN and CDR2 SYDVKM. Trimming removed 6 bases from V and 7 bases from J, with 13 bases in between. The CDR3 covers 13 residues.

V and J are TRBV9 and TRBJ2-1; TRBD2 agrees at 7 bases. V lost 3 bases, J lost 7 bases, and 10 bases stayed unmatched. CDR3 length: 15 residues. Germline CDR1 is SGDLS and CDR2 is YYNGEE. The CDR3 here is CASSEAGTILNEQFF. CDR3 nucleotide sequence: TGTGCCAGCAGCGAAGCCGGGACTATTTTGAATGAGCAGTTCTTC.

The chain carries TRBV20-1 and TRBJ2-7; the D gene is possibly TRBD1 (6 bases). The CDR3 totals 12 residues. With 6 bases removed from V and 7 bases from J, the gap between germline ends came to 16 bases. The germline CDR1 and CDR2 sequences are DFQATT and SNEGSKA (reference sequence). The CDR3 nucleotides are TGCAGTGCGGGCAGGGGCCGGGATGAGCAGTACTTC. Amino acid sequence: CSAGRGRDEQYF.

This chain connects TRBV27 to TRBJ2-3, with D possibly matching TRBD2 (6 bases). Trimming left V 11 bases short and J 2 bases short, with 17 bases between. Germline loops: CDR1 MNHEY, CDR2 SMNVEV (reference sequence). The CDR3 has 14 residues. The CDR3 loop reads CACRAGPNTDTQYF. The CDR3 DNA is TGTGCCTGCCGCGCGGGACCCAACACAGATACGCAGTATTTT.

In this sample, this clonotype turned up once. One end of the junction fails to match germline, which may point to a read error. The CDR3 loop is CASSITGGWTGELFF. The CDR3, as DNA: TGTGCCAGCAGCATAACAGGGGGCTGGACCGGGGAGCTGTTTTTT. The chain uses TRBV7-3 and TRBJ2-2; TRBD1 agrees at 9 bases. CDR1 and CDR2 from the germline V gene are SGHTA and FQGTGA. This CDR3 has 15 residues.

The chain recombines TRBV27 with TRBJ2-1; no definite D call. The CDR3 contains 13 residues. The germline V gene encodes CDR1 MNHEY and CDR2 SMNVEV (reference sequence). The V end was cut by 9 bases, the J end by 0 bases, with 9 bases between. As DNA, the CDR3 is TGTGCCAGTGGAGCGAGCTCCTACAATGAGCAGTTCTTC. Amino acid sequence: CASGASSYNEQFF.

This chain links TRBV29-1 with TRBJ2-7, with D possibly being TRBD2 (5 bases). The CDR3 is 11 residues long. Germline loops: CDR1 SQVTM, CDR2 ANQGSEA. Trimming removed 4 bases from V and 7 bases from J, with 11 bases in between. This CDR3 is CSVVRLAEQYF. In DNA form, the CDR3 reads TGCAGCGTTGTGAGGCTAGCTGAGCAGTACTTC.

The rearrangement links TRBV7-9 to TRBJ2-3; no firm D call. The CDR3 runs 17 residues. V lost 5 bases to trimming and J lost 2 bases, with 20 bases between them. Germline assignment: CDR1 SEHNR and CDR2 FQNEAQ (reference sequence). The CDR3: CASSPAAFDGATDTQYF. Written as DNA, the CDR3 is TGTGCCAGCAGCCCAGCAGCTTTTGACGGAGCCACAGATACGCAGTATTTT.

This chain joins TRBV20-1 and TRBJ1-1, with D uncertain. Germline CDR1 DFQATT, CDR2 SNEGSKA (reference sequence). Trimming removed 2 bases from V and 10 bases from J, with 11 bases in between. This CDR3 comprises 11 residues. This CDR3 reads CSARFTDGAFF. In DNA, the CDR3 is TGCAGTGCTAGATTTACCGATGGAGCTTTCTTT.

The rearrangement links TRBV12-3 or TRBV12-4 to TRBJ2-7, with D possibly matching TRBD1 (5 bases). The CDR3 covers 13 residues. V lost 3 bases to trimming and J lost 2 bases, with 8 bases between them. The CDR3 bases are TGTGCCAGCAGTTTTGGCAGGGCCTACGAGCAGTACTTC. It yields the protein CASSFGRAYEQYF.

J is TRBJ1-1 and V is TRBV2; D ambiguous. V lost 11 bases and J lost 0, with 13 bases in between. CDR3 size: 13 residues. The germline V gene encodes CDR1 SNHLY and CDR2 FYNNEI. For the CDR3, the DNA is TGTGCCGTACCCAGCCCTATGAACACTGAAGCTTTCTTT. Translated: CAVPSPMNTEAFF.

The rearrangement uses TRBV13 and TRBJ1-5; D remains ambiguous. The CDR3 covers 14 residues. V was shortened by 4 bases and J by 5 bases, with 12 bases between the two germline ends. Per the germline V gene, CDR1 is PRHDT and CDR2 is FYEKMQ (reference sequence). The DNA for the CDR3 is TGTGCCAGCAGCTCTCGATTACGGGATCAGCCCCAGCATTTT. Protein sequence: CASSSRLRDQPQHF.

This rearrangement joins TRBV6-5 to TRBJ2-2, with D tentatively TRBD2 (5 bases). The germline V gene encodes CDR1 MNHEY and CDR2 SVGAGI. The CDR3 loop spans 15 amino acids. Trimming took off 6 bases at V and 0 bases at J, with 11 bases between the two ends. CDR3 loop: CASRPSGTNTGELFF. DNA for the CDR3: TGTGCCAGCAGACCAAGCGGAACGAACACCGGGGAGCTGTTTTTT.

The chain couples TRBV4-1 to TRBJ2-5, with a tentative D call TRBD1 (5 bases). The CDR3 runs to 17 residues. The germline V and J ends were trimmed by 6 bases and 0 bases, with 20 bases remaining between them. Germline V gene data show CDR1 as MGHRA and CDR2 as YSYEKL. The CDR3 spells CASRIDPKATDQETQYF. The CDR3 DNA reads TGCGCCAGCAGGATAGACCCAAAAGCGACAGACCAAGAGACCCAGTACTTC.

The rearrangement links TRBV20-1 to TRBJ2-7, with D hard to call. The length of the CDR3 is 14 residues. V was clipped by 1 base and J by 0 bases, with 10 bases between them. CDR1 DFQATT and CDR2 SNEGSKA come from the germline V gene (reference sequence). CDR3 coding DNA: TGCAGTGCTAGAGGCGGAATAAGCTCCTACGAGCAGTACTTC. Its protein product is CSARGGISSYEQYF.

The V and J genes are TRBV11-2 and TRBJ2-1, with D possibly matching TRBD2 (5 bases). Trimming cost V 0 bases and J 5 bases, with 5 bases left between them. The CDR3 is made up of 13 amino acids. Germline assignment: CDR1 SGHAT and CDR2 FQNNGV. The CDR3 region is CASSLERDNEQFF. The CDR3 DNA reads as TGTGCCAGCAGCTTAGAGCGGGACAATGAGCAGTTCTTC.